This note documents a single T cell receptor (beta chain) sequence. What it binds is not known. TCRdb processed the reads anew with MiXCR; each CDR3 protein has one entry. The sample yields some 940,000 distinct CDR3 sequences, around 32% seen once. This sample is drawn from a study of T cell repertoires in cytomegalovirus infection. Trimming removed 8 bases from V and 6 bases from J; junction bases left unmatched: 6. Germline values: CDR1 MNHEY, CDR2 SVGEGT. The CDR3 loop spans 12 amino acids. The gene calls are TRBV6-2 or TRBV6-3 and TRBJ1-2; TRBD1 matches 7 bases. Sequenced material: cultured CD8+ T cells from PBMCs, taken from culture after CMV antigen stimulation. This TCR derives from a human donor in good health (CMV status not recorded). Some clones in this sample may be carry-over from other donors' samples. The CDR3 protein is CASLGRGDGYTF. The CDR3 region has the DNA TGTGCCAGCTTGGGCAGGGGGGATGGCTACACCTTC.